The T cell receptor beta chain described here comes from a study of blood T cell repertoires in COVID-19. Assay: immunoSEQ multiplex PCR; the TCRdb copy retains only in-frame clones and omits some. Of roughly 280,000 clones in the sample, approximately 85% are singletons; the top ten hold 9.5% to 12%. The sample holds a few counts of this clone. Other nucleotide sequences in the sample specify the same CDR3. The TCR was taken from a woman in her 70s with acute or convalescent COVID-19. Sequenced sample: peripheral blood.

CDR3 in amino acids: CASSFQENTEAFF. In DNA form, the CDR3 reads TGTGCCAGCAGCTTTCAGGAGAACACTGAAGCTTTCTTT. V gene TRBV7-9 combines with J gene TRBJ1-1; D is ambiguous. The V and J ends lost 3 bases and 1 base respectively, with 6 bases between them. The CDR3 loop spans 13 amino acids. Germline values: CDR1 SEHNR, CDR2 FQNEAQ (reference sequence). The whole variable domain, remainder taken from reference TRBV7-9 and TRBJ1-1, is DTGVSQNPRHKITKRGQNVTFRCDPISEHNRLYWYRQTLGQGPEFLTYFQNEAQLEKSRLLSDRFSAERPKGSFSTLEIQRTEQGDSAMYLCASSFQENTEAFFGQGTRLTVV.